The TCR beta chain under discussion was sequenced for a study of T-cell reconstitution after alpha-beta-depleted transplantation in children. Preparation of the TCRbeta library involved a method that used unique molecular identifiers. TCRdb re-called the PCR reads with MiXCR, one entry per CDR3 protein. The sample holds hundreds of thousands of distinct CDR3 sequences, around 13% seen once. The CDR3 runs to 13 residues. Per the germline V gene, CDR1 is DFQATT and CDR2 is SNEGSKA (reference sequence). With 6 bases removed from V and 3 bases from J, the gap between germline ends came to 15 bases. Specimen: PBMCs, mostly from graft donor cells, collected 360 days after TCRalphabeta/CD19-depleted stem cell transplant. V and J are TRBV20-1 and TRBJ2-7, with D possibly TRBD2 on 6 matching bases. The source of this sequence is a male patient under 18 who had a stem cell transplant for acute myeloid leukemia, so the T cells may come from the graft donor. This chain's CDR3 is CSARGISGYEQYF. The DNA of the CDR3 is TGCAGTGCCCGAGGAATTAGCGGCTACGAGCAGTACTTC.